One sample yielded the 9 T cell receptor beta chains listed below, sequenced in a study of blood T cell repertoires in COVID-19. Generated by immunoSEQ multiplex PCR, the TCRdb table keeps only in-frame clones and is missing some. The sample comprises 85,000 to 100,000 clones, 79% of which are singletons, and 15% to 20% rests with the top ten. The source material was peripheral blood. All receptors come from a woman aged 80 or older with active or convalescent COVID-19.

V and J are TRBV7-9 and TRBJ2-3, with D perhaps matching TRBD2 (5 bases). The CDR3 loop spans 15 amino acids. Germline V gene data show CDR1 as SEHNR and CDR2 as FQNEAQ (reference sequence). Trimming removed 2 bases from V and 6 bases from J, with 15 bases in between. CDR3 nucleotides: TGTGCCAGCAGCTTAAGAGCGAGAGGGTTGGATACGCAGTATTTT. It translates to CASSLRARGLDTQYF.

This sequence joins TRBV27 and TRBJ2-2; TRBD2 aligns across 12 bases. V gave up 7 bases and J gave up 6 bases; unmatched junction bases: 9. The V gene's germline CDR1 is MNHEY and CDR2 SMNVEV (reference sequence). The CDR3 sequence is 16 residues long. The CDR3 nucleotides read TGTGCCAGCATAGGGGCGCTAGCGGGAGGGCCCGGGGAGCTGTTTTTT. This translates into CASIGALAGGPGELFF.

The rearrangement links TRBV4-3 to TRBJ1-3; 8 positions match TRBD1. This CDR3 contains 16 residues. The V gene's germline CDR1 is LGHNA and CDR2 YSLEER. The J segment lost 3 bases and the V segment lost 2 bases, leaving 6 bases of the junction unmatched. DNA of the CDR3: TGCGCCAGCAGCCAATTCGGACAGGGTGTTGGAAACACCATATATTTT. Protein: CASSQFGQGVGNTIYF.

This sequence joins TRBV2 and TRBJ2-2; 7 nucleotides line up with TRBD1. This CDR3 spans 15 amino acids. With 8 bases clipped from V and 2 bases from J, the junction kept 8 bases outside the gene matches. Per germline, CDR1 SNHLY and CDR2 FYNNEI. CDR3 amino acids: CASLSGQQNTGELFF. The DNA for the CDR3 is TGTGCCAGCCTTTCGGGACAGCAAAACACCGGGGAGCTGTTTTTT.

With regard to this clone: At one end the junction does not follow the germline gene, possibly because of a read error. The genes are TRBV5-1 and TRBJ1-5, with D uncertain. The CDR3 extends over 15 amino acids. The germline CDR1 and CDR2 sequences are SGHRS and YFSETQ. CDR3 sequence: CASSLSGSSGQPQHF. In DNA, the CDR3 is TGTGCCAGCAGCTTGTCGGGTAGTAGCGGTCAGCCCCAGCATTTT. Looking up the rest from reference TRBV5-1 and TRBJ1-5 gives the full variable domain: KAGVTQTPRYLIKTRGQQVTLSCSPISGHRSVSWYQQTPGQGLQFLFEYFSETQRNKGNFPGRFSGRQFSNSRSEMNVSTLELGDSALYLCASSLSGSSGQPQHFGDGTRLSIL.

The V gene is TRBV5-4, the J gene TRBJ2-7; 10 nucleotides line up with TRBD2. This CDR3 is built from 16 residues. Germline CDR1 is SGHNT and CDR2 is YYREEE (reference sequence). Trimming took 5 bases from V and 1 from J; bases not matched to a gene: 9. In nucleotides, the CDR3 is TGTGCCAGCAGGAGCAAGCGGGAGGGAAGGTCCTACGAGCAGTACTTC. Residues: CASRSKREGRSYEQYF.

The chain has TRBV2 and TRBJ1-3, with 7 positions matching TRBD1. V gave up 4 bases and J gave up 0 bases; unmatched junction bases: 9. Looked up from germline, CDR1 is SNHLY and CDR2 is FYNNEI. The CDR3 extends over 17 amino acids. The CDR3 nucleotides are TGTGCCAGCAGTGCGGGACAGCGGATAAACTCTGGAAACACCATATATTTT. Its translation: CASSAGQRINSGNTIYF.

The chain uses TRBV27 and TRBJ2-7, with 9 positions matching TRBD1. Germline V gene lookup returns CDR1 MNHEY and CDR2 SMNVEV (reference sequence). This CDR3 has 13 amino acids. V shed 4 bases, J shed 3 bases, and the junction held 1 base outside the gene matches. The CDR3 region has the DNA TGTGCCAGCAGTTGGGGACAGGGCTACGAGCAGTACTTC. This encodes CASSWGQGYEQYF.

This chain links TRBV6-5 with TRBJ2-7, with 8 bases lining up with TRBD1. The CDR3 spans 14 residues. The J segment lost 3 bases and the V segment lost 11 bases, leaving 12 bases of the junction unmatched. From germline, CDR1 is MNHEY and CDR2 SVGAGI. The CDR3 loop reads CACHTGGIVYEQYF. In DNA, the CDR3 is TGTGCCTGTCACACAGGGGGTATCGTCTACGAGCAGTACTTC.